This T cell receptor beta chain was identified during a study of early T cells in non-severe SARS-CoV-2 infection. This CDR3 is 15 amino acids long. Germline CDR1 MNHEY, CDR2 SVGEGT. This clonotype was observed many times. The junction differs from germline at one of its ends, possibly a read error. TCRdb re-called the 5' RACE reads with MiXCR, one entry per CDR3 protein. This table holds 20,000 to 25,000 distinct CDR3 sequences, roughly 5.3% found once. The sequencing sample was made of whole blood. This receptor was taken from an adult who was a healthcare worker with PCR-confirmed SARS-CoV-2 infection or an uninfected control (not recorded which). The chain employs TRBV6-2 or TRBV6-3 and TRBJ1-1; D perhaps matches TRBD1 (5 bases). The CDR3 nucleotides read TGTGCCAGCAGTCGGGGCCCCCGAATGAACACTGAAGCTCTCTTT. It translates to CASSRGPRMNTEALF.